This T cell receptor (beta chain) was captured by sequencing in a study of T cells expressing NK-cell markers. 5'RACE template switching with UMIs produced the TCR beta cDNA. TCRdb reprocessed the 5' RACE reads and stores each CDR3 protein as one record, lacking DNA. This listing includes 440,000 or so distinct CDR3 sequences. Study results and limitations: The contribution of dominant NKG2C+ clonotypes to CD8+ T cells in six donors was about 1.0-8%.

As to this clonotype: The antigen remains undetermined.

The length of the CDR3 is 13 residues. The source is a woman aged 18-70 years in good health. The sequencing sample was made of blood T cells: a sorted CD56 or NKG2C T cell subset, CD4+ or CD8+ T cells, or bulk PBMC T cells (not recorded which). The chain recombines TRBV12-3 or TRBV12-4 with TRBJ1-5; TCRdb lists TRBD1, though no DNA is available to test this call. The CDR3 here is CASSQQGNQPQHF.